Listed below are T cell receptor beta chains from one sample, sequenced in a study of blood T cell repertoires in COVID-19. Libraries were prepared by immunoSEQ multiplex PCR; TCRdb keeps only in-frame clonotypes and omits some of them. The sample lists 55,000 to 75,000 clones; about four fifths were seen once. Sequenced: peripheral blood. These receptors originate from a human donor in a cohort sampled during active COVID-19. Both conserved end residues are part of each CDR3. D genes are given only for firm matches. Rows give clone size only sometimes, using once, few, many, or a class for an expanded clone.

len: 16
j_gene: TRBJ2-1
abundance: -
v_gene: TRBV10-2
d_gene: TRBD2
CDR3aa: CASRLTSGSLYNEQFF
CDR3nt: TGCGCCAGCAGATTAACTAGCGGGAGTCTTTACAATGAGCAGTTCTTC

len: 14
j_gene: TRBJ1-2
abundance: -
v_gene: TRBV6-2/TRBV6-3
d_gene: -
CDR3aa: CASSYSSGGFGYTF
CDR3nt: TGTGCCAGCAGTTACTCGAGCGGAGGATTTGGCTACACCTTC

len: 17
j_gene: TRBJ2-7
abundance: -
v_gene: TRBV7-9
d_gene: -
CDR3aa: CASSLWGQGKSSYEQYF
CDR3nt: TGTGCCAGCAGCTTATGGGGCCAGGGGAAGAGCTCCTACGAGCAGTACTTC

len: 16
j_gene: TRBJ2-1
abundance: -
v_gene: TRBV28
d_gene: -
CDR3aa: CASGSQASESYNEQFF
CDR3nt: TGTGCCAGCGGGTCCCAAGCTAGCGAGTCCTACAATGAGCAGTTCTTC

len: 12
j_gene: TRBJ2-7
abundance: -
v_gene: TRBV5-6
d_gene: -
CDR3aa: CASSPKFGEQYF
CDR3nt: TGTGCCAGCAGCCCAAAGTTCGGCGAGCAGTACTTC

len: 18
j_gene: TRBJ1-6
abundance: few
v_gene: TRBV23-1
d_gene: TRBD1
CDR3aa: CASSQRQGLSSYNSPLHF
CDR3nt: TGCGCCAGCAGTCAAAGACAGGGGTTGAGCTCCTATAATTCACCCCTCCACTTT

len: 15
j_gene: TRBJ1-1
abundance: -
v_gene: TRBV6-2/TRBV6-3
d_gene: -
CDR3aa: CASSDTDRQNTEAFF
CDR3nt: TGTGCCAGCAGCGATACGGACAGACAGAACACTGAAGCTTTCTTT

len: 13
j_gene: TRBJ2-5
abundance: -
v_gene: TRBV5-4
d_gene: -
CDR3aa: CASSFRVGETQYF
CDR3nt: TGTGCCAGCAGCTTCAGGGTGGGAGAGACCCAGTACTTC

len: 15
j_gene: TRBJ2-7
abundance: -
v_gene: TRBV9
d_gene: TRBD2
CDR3aa: CASSLSGSGSYEQYF
CDR3nt: TGTGCCAGCAGCTTGTCAGGGAGCGGGAGTTACGAGCAGTACTTC

len: 13
j_gene: TRBJ1-2
abundance: many
v_gene: TRBV30
d_gene: TRBD1
CDR3aa: CAWSLTGAYGYTF
CDR3nt: TGTGCCTGGAGTCTGACAGGGGCATATGGCTACACCTTC

len: 15
j_gene: TRBJ1-5
abundance: -
v_gene: TRBV20-1
d_gene: -
CDR3aa: CSASFQGRINQPQHF
CDR3nt: TGCAGTGCTAGTTTTCAGGGCAGGATTAATCAGCCCCAGCATTTT

len: 16
j_gene: TRBJ2-3
abundance: -
v_gene: TRBV5-1
d_gene: TRBD2
CDR3aa: CASKRLAGGPQQTQYF
CDR3nt: TGCGCCAGCAAAAGACTAGCGGGAGGGCCTCAACAAACGCAGTATTTT

len: 13
j_gene: TRBJ2-5
abundance: -
v_gene: TRBV18
d_gene: -
CDR3aa: CASSPPSSETQYF
CDR3nt: TGTGCCAGCTCACCCCCTAGTTCCGAGACCCAGTACTTC

len: 15
j_gene: TRBJ1-1
abundance: -
v_gene: TRBV10-2
d_gene: -
CDR3aa: CASSGVGGRNTEAFF
CDR3nt: TGCGCCAGCAGTGGAGTCGGGGGGCGAAACACTGAAGCTTTCTTT

len: 13
j_gene: TRBJ2-7
abundance: many
v_gene: TRBV2
d_gene: -
CDR3aa: CASSEPFTVEQYF
CDR3nt: TGTGCCAGCAGTGAACCCTTTACGGTCGAGCAGTACTTC

len: 15
j_gene: TRBJ2-3
abundance: -
v_gene: TRBV19
d_gene: -
CDR3aa: CASRVRGGKGDTQYF
CDR3nt: TGTGCCAGTAGGGTTAGGGGAGGAAAAGGAGATACGCAGTATTTT

len: 15
j_gene: TRBJ2-7
abundance: -
v_gene: TRBV18
d_gene: TRBD1
CDR3aa: CASSPGPGGSYEQYF
CDR3nt: TGTGCCAGCTCTCCGGGGCCAGGGGGCTCCTACGAGCAGTACTTC

len: 13
j_gene: TRBJ1-1
abundance: -
v_gene: TRBV6-5
d_gene: TRBD1
CDR3aa: CASSRQGATEAFF
CDR3nt: TGTGCCAGCAGCCGACAGGGAGCCACTGAAGCTTTCTTT

len: 13
j_gene: TRBJ2-7
abundance: -
v_gene: TRBV28
d_gene: TRBD2
CDR3aa: CASRGGDRYEQYF
CDR3nt: TGTGCCAGCAGGGGGGGGGACCGTTACGAGCAGTACTTC

len: 13
j_gene: TRBJ2-7
abundance: -
v_gene: TRBV2
d_gene: TRBD1
CDR3aa: CAISPGQGYEQYF
CDR3nt: TGTGCCATTTCACCGGGACAGGGTTACGAGCAGTACTTC

len: 17
j_gene: TRBJ2-3
abundance: -
v_gene: TRBV9
d_gene: -
CDR3aa: CASSVAHGPGVGDTQYF
CDR3nt: TGTGCCAGCAGCGTAGCCCATGGTCCGGGAGTGGGAGATACGCAGTATTTT

len: 17
j_gene: TRBJ1-3
abundance: -
v_gene: TRBV6-1
d_gene: -
CDR3aa: CASSGTKRTVSGNTIYF
CDR3nt: TGTGCCAGCAGTGGAACCAAGAGGACAGTCTCTGGAAACACCATATATTTT

len: 15
j_gene: TRBJ2-5
abundance: -
v_gene: TRBV7-9
d_gene: TRBD2
CDR3aa: CASSGVSGKQETQYF
CDR3nt: TGTGCCAGCAGCGGTGTTAGCGGGAAGCAAGAGACCCAGTACTTC

len: 14
j_gene: TRBJ2-7
abundance: -
v_gene: TRBV19
d_gene: TRBD1
CDR3aa: CASSRQGPTYEQYF
CDR3nt: TGTGCCAGTAGCCGACAGGGGCCCACCTACGAGCAGTACTTC

len: 13
j_gene: TRBJ2-2
abundance: -
v_gene: TRBV7-2
d_gene: -
CDR3aa: CASRQLLAGELFF
CDR3nt: TGTGCCAGCAGACAGCTCCTCGCCGGGGAGCTGTTTTTT

len: 14
j_gene: TRBJ2-3
abundance: -
v_gene: TRBV9
d_gene: -
CDR3aa: CASSLGRGSDTQYF
CDR3nt: TGTGCCAGCAGCCTGGGACGGGGGTCGGATACGCAGTATTTT

len: 15
j_gene: TRBJ2-2
abundance: -
v_gene: TRBV6-6
d_gene: TRBD1
CDR3aa: CATRIGTGGTGELFF
CDR3nt: TGTGCCACCAGAATCGGGACAGGGGGCACCGGGGAGCTGTTTTTT

len: 13
j_gene: TRBJ2-7
abundance: few
v_gene: TRBV3-1/TRBV3-2
d_gene: -
CDR3aa: CASSRQESYEQYF
CDR3nt: TGTGCCAGCAGCCGACAGGAGTCCTACGAGCAGTACTTC

len: 18
j_gene: TRBJ2-2
abundance: -
v_gene: TRBV10-3
d_gene: TRBD1
CDR3aa: CAISEGIPGQQDTGELFF
CDR3nt: TGTGCCATCAGTGAGGGAATTCCGGGACAGCAAGACACCGGGGAGCTGTTTTTT

len: 14
j_gene: TRBJ1-2
abundance: -
v_gene: TRBV9
d_gene: -
CDR3aa: CASSSQGSLYGYTF
CDR3nt: TGTGCCAGCAGCTCCCAGGGGAGCCTCTATGGCTACACCTTC

len: 17
j_gene: TRBJ2-7
abundance: -
v_gene: TRBV14
d_gene: -
CDR3aa: CASKQKSNRDYLYEQYF
CDR3nt: TGTGCCAGCAAACAGAAGTCGAACAGGGACTACCTATACGAGCAGTACTTC

len: 14
j_gene: TRBJ1-2
abundance: -
v_gene: TRBV6-5
d_gene: -
CDR3aa: CASSPDSTNYGYTF
CDR3nt: TGTGCCAGCAGTCCGGACAGTACTAACTATGGCTACACCTTC

len: 15
j_gene: TRBJ2-5
abundance: -
v_gene: TRBV6-1
d_gene: -
CDR3aa: CASSEFGGGGETQYF
CDR3nt: TGTGCCAGCAGTGAATTCGGGGGAGGGGGAGAGACCCAGTACTTC

len: 15
j_gene: TRBJ1-6
abundance: many
v_gene: TRBV9
d_gene: -
CDR3aa: CASSGGTPNNSPLHF
CDR3nt: TGTGCCAGCAGCGGGGGGACACCAAATAATTCACCCCTCCACTTT

len: 15
j_gene: TRBJ2-7
abundance: -
v_gene: TRBV7-9
d_gene: -
CDR3aa: CASSPGPVLTVEQYF
CDR3nt: TGTGCCAGCAGCCCAGGGCCTGTTCTTACGGTCGAGCAGTACTTC

len: 13
j_gene: TRBJ1-5
abundance: -
v_gene: TRBV30
d_gene: -
CDR3aa: CAWSQWRNQPQHF
CDR3nt: TGTGCCTGGTCCCAATGGCGCAATCAGCCCCAGCATTTT

len: 15
j_gene: TRBJ1-1
abundance: -
v_gene: TRBV11-2
d_gene: TRBD1
CDR3aa: CASSKDRGQGGEAFF
CDR3nt: TGTGCCAGCAGCAAGGACAGGGGCCAAGGGGGTGAAGCTTTCTTT

len: 15
j_gene: TRBJ2-3
abundance: once
v_gene: TRBV2
d_gene: TRBD2
CDR3aa: CAAGSGAPNGDTQYF
CDR3nt: TGTGCCGCCGGCAGCGGGGCGCCAAACGGAGATACGCAGTATTTT

len: 14
j_gene: TRBJ1-2
abundance: few
v_gene: TRBV5-6
d_gene: -
CDR3aa: CASSPTESFYGYTF
CDR3nt: TGTGCCAGCAGCCCGACAGAATCCTTCTATGGCTACACCTTC

len: 14
j_gene: TRBJ1-4
abundance: -
v_gene: TRBV5-5
d_gene: TRBD1
CDR3aa: CASSRDSTNEKLFF
CDR3nt: TGTGCCAGCAGCCGGGACAGTACTAATGAAAAACTGTTTTTT

len: 15
j_gene: TRBJ1-6
abundance: -
v_gene: TRBV7-9
d_gene: -
CDR3aa: CASSLQGLQGSPLHF
CDR3nt: TGTGCCAGCAGCTTACAAGGTCTCCAGGGTTCACCCCTCCACTTT

len: 14
j_gene: TRBJ1-4
abundance: few
v_gene: TRBV28
d_gene: -
CDR3aa: CASRSRALNEKLFF
CDR3nt: TGTGCCAGCAGGTCCAGGGCCCTTAATGAAAAACTGTTTTTT

len: 15
j_gene: TRBJ1-3
abundance: few
v_gene: TRBV11-3
d_gene: TRBD1
CDR3aa: CASRQRDRVTNTIYF
CDR3nt: TGTGCCAGCAGACAGCGGGACAGGGTAACAAACACCATATATTTT

len: 13
j_gene: TRBJ2-3
abundance: once
v_gene: TRBV5-1
d_gene: -
CDR3aa: CASRPDNTDTQYF
CDR3nt: TGCGCCAGCAGGCCGGACAACACAGATACGCAGTATTTT

len: 16
j_gene: TRBJ2-6
abundance: -
v_gene: TRBV30
d_gene: -
CDR3aa: CAWTTKDSSGANVLTF
CDR3nt: TGTGCCTGGACTACTAAAGACAGCTCTGGGGCCAACGTCCTGACTTTC

len: 16
j_gene: TRBJ1-2
abundance: -
v_gene: TRBV28
d_gene: -
CDR3aa: CASSSPRRRLVYGYTF
CDR3nt: TGTGCCAGCAGCTCCCCCAGACGGCGGCTCGTCTATGGCTACACCTTC

len: 17
j_gene: TRBJ1-3
abundance: -
v_gene: TRBV28
d_gene: TRBD1
CDR3aa: CASSRDRQGRSGNTIYF
CDR3nt: TGTGCCAGCAGTCGGGACCGACAGGGGCGCTCTGGAAACACCATATATTTT

len: 16
j_gene: TRBJ2-1
abundance: -
v_gene: TRBV25-1
d_gene: TRBD2
CDR3aa: CASSDRAAGVGNEQFF
CDR3nt: TGTGCCAGCAGTGATAGGGCAGCGGGAGTAGGGAATGAGCAGTTCTTC

len: 15
j_gene: TRBJ2-4
abundance: -
v_gene: TRBV2
d_gene: TRBD2
CDR3aa: CASSEDSGRLNIQYF
CDR3nt: TGTGCCAGCAGTGAAGATAGCGGGAGGCTAAACATTCAGTACTTC

len: 17
j_gene: TRBJ2-3
abundance: -
v_gene: TRBV2
d_gene: TRBD2
CDR3aa: CASRRTSGRDSTDTQYF
CDR3nt: TGTGCCAGCAGGAGGACTAGCGGGAGGGATAGCACAGATACGCAGTATTTT

len: 16
j_gene: TRBJ2-7
abundance: -
v_gene: TRBV19
d_gene: TRBD1
CDR3aa: CASSTPSGTGGGEQYF
CDR3nt: TGTGCCAGTAGTACACCTTCCGGGACAGGGGGCGGCGAGCAGTACTTC

len: 19
j_gene: TRBJ1-4
abundance: -
v_gene: TRBV11-3
d_gene: -
CDR3aa: CASSFEARDPRGENEKLFF
CDR3nt: TGTGCCAGCAGCTTCGAGGCCCGGGACCCCCGGGGGGAAAATGAAAAACTGTTTTTT

len: 15
j_gene: TRBJ2-7
abundance: -
v_gene: TRBV2
d_gene: -
CDR3aa: CASRAPAAPSYEQYF
CDR3nt: TGTGCCAGCAGAGCGCCCGCGGCCCCTTCCTACGAGCAGTACTTC

len: 13
j_gene: TRBJ2-7
abundance: -
v_gene: TRBV12-3/TRBV12-4
d_gene: -
CDR3aa: CASSLGTQVEQYF
CDR3nt: TGTGCCAGCAGCCTCGGCACCCAGGTCGAGCAGTACTTC

len: 16
j_gene: TRBJ2-1
abundance: -
v_gene: TRBV19
d_gene: -
CDR3aa: CASQSIRESSYNEQFF
CDR3nt: TGTGCCAGTCAGTCTATCCGGGAAAGCTCCTACAATGAGCAGTTCTTC

len: 16
j_gene: TRBJ2-5
abundance: -
v_gene: TRBV24-1
d_gene: TRBD1
CDR3aa: CATSEPGQGLGETQYF
CDR3nt: TGTGCCACCAGTGAGCCCGGACAGGGATTAGGAGAGACCCAGTACTTC

len: 16
j_gene: TRBJ1-4
abundance: once
v_gene: TRBV7-2
d_gene: -
CDR3aa: CASSLGGGTRNEKLFF
CDR3nt: TGTGCCAGCAGCTTAGGGGGGGGGACGAGGAATGAAAAACTGTTTTTT

len: 14
j_gene: TRBJ1-2
abundance: -
v_gene: TRBV7-2
d_gene: -
CDR3aa: CASINREVDYGYTF
CDR3nt: TGTGCCAGCATAAACAGGGAAGTGGACTATGGCTACACCTTC